These 19 T cell receptor beta chains were all obtained from the same sample, sequenced in a study of blood T cell repertoires in COVID-19 (TCRdb year 2020). The receptor library was made with the immunoSEQ multiplex PCR assay. TCRdb retrieved this table from immuneACCESS and kept in-frame rearrangements only. Not all clones are present; in checked studies, unresolved V genes account for under half, and no reason is known for the remainder. In all, the sample holds around 25,000 clones, and about four fifths of those were seen once. The ten largest make up approximately 7% of the sample. The sample consisted of peripheral blood. These receptors all stem from a man aged 65 to 79 with acute or convalescent COVID-19.

This chain connects TRBV30 to TRBJ2-1; 7 bases match TRBD2. Trimming removed 5 bases from V and 3 bases from J; junction bases left unmatched: 7. The germline gives CDR1 GTSNPN, CDR2 SVGIG (reference sequence). The CDR3 totals 14 residues. CDR3 residues: CAWGRGSGYNEQFF. CDR3 DNA sequence: TGTGCCTGGGGGCGGGGGTCGGGCTACAATGAGCAGTTCTTC.

The chain links TRBV3-1 (or the pseudogene TRBV3-2) to TRBJ2-1; TRBD1 aligns across 10 bases. Germline V CDR1 and CDR2: LGHDT, YNNKEL (reference sequence). The CDR3 runs 14 residues. V was pared by 6 bases and J by 7 bases, with 6 bases of the junction left unmatched. The CDR3 sequence is CASRERDRGNEQFF. The CDR3 region has the DNA TGTGCCAGCAGGGAAAGGGACAGGGGAAATGAGCAGTTCTTC.

V is TRBV6-6 and J is TRBJ1-1, with D unresolved. The V gene's germline CDR1 is MNHNY and CDR2 SVGAGI (reference sequence). The V and J ends lost 6 bases and 2 bases respectively, with 7 bases between them. The CDR3 extends over 12 amino acids. The CDR3 nucleotides are TGTGCCAGCAGAGACTCTAACACTGAAGCTTTCTTT. This sequence encodes CASRDSNTEAFF.

This clone was picked up a small number of times. The chain joins TRBV5-1 to TRBJ2-2; 12 bases line up with TRBD2. The CDR3 loop spans 15 amino acids. Unmatched junction bases numbered 8, after V lost 10 bases and J lost 4 bases. CDR1 is SGHRS and CDR2 is YFSETQ in the germline V gene. The CDR3 DNA sequence: TGCGCCGGTCGCCCGACTAGCGGGGGCACCGGGGAGCTGTTTTTT. Protein sequence: CAGRPTSGGTGELFF.

This rearrangement joins TRBV2 to TRBJ2-5; TRBD2 matches at 12 bases. Germline V gene data show CDR1 as SNHLY and CDR2 as FYNNEI. The CDR3 extends over 15 amino acids. V was clipped by 6 bases and J by 4 bases; unmatched bases: 6. This CDR3 reads CASSLLAGGLETQYF. For the CDR3, the DNA is TGTGCCAGCAGCTTACTAGCGGGGGGCTTAGAGACCCAGTACTTC. The complete variable domain, with remaining parts taken from reference TRBV2 and TRBJ2-5, reads EPEVTQTPSHQVTQMGQEVILRCVPISNHLYFYWYRQILGQKVEFLVSFYNNEISEKSEIFDDQFSVERPDGSNFTLKIRSTKLEDSAMYFCASSLLAGGLETQYFGPGTRLLVL.

The chain employs TRBV15 and TRBJ2-7, with TRBD2 as a possible D gene (6 bases). The CDR3 loop spans 17 amino acids. Germline V gene sequence: CDR1 LNHNV, CDR2 YYDKDF (reference sequence). Deletions cut 3 bases from V and 1 base from J, with 19 bases between. The CDR3 region has the DNA TGTGCCACCAGCAGCCGCCCGCGGGGACGGTCTTCCTACGAGCAGTACTTC. This gives the protein CATSSRPRGRSSYEQYF.

In its sample, this clone was seen a few times. The rearrangement links TRBV12-3 or TRBV12-4 to TRBJ2-7; 10 nucleotides line up with TRBD2. Trimming took 7 bases from V and 3 from J; bases not matched to a gene: 3. This CDR3 is built from 13 residues. DNA of the CDR3: TGTGCCAGCACCGCTAGCGGGAGCTACGAGCAGTACTTC. Amino acid sequence: CASTASGSYEQYF.

The rearrangement uses TRBV3-1 (or the pseudogene TRBV3-2) and TRBJ1-2, with TRBD1 matching 9 bases. With 4 bases clipped from V and 6 bases from J, the junction kept 15 bases outside the gene matches. The CDR3 is made up of 17 amino acids. CDR1 and CDR2 (germline): LGHDT, YNNKEL (reference sequence). CDR3 coding DNA: TGTGCCAGCAGCCTAACCTCCGGGACAGGGAGAATCCATGGCTACACCTTC. Translating it yields CASSLTSGTGRIHGYTF.

This clone was recorded only once. The genes are TRBV21-1 and TRBJ1-1; no check of the table's D call, TRBD1, against the DNA was made. TRBV21-1 counts as a pseudogene. The CDR3 totals 14 residues. CDR3 residues: CASSILQGCTEAFF. The CDR3 region has the DNA TGTGCCAGCAGCATTCTCCAGGGGTGCACTGAAGCTTTCTTT.

This chain uses TRBV5-4 with TRBJ2-2, with TRBD2 identical over 9 bases. Trimming at V came to 1 base and at J to 5 bases, leaving 3 bases not matched to a gene. Germline loops: CDR1 SGHNT, CDR2 YYREEE (reference sequence). This CDR3 is 15 amino acids long. In DNA form, the CDR3 reads TGTGCCAGCAGCTTGCGGCTAGCGGGGACCGGGGAGCTGTTTTTT. Encoded protein: CASSLRLAGTGELFF.

The CDR3 bases are TGTGCCAGTAGTATAAGACAGGGCTACAATGAGCAGTTCTTC. Amino acid sequence: CASSIRQGYNEQFF. V usage is TRBV19 and J usage is TRBJ2-1, with TRBD1 matching over 7 bases. CDR3 length equals 14 residues. V lost 2 bases and J lost 3; bases outside the gene matches: 1. Germline-derived CDR1 and CDR2 are LNHDA and SQIVND (reference sequence).

The chain joins TRBV30 to TRBJ2-7, with D possibly matching TRBD2 (5 bases). Trimming pared 0 bases from V and 7 bases from J, leaving 16 bases between. This CDR3 has 14 amino acids. Germline values: CDR1 GTSNPN, CDR2 SVGIG (reference sequence). The CDR3 nucleotides read TGTGCCTGGAGTGTACTACGGGAAAACGGGGAGCAGTACTTC. Translation gives CAWSVLRENGEQYF. The full variable domain, in which reference TRBV30 and TRBJ2-7 provide the parts outside the CDR3, is SQTIHQWPATLVQPVGSPLSLECTVEGTSNPNLYWYRQAAGRGLQLLFYSVGIGQISSEVPQNLSASRPQDRQFILSSKKLLLSDSGFYLCAWSVLRENGEQYFGPGTRLTVT.

The rearrangement links TRBV6-5 to TRBJ2-1; the D gene is possibly TRBD2 (6 bases). From germline, CDR1 is MNHEY and CDR2 SVGAGI. The V and J ends lost 6 bases and 3 bases respectively, with 9 bases between them. This CDR3 has 13 residues. CDR3 nucleotide sequence: TGTGCCAGCAGCCCGGAGGGCTACAATGAGCAGTTCTTC. Translation: CASSPEGYNEQFF.

This chain uses TRBV28 with TRBJ2-5, with D unresolved. This CDR3 is built from 15 residues. Per germline, CDR1 MDHEN and CDR2 SYDVKM. Trimming pared 6 bases from V and 0 bases from J, leaving 14 bases between. CDR3 protein: CASRAGSLYQETQYF. CDR3 nucleotide sequence: TGTGCCAGCAGGGCAGGTTCGCTCTACCAAGAGACCCAGTACTTC.

V is TRBV3-1 (or the pseudogene TRBV3-2) and J is TRBJ1-4, with D possibly TRBD1 on 6 matching bases. Trimming stripped 4 bases from V and 5 bases from J, with 14 bases between. This CDR3 has 15 residues. Germline V CDR1 and CDR2: LGHDT, YNNKEL (reference sequence). CDR3 protein: CASSPGGRGNEKLFF. In DNA, the CDR3 is TGTGCCAGCAGCCCGGGGGGCAGGGGCAATGAAAAACTGTTTTTT.

The chain combines TRBV19 with TRBJ2-2; 9 nucleotides line up with TRBD1. Trimming cost V 9 bases and J 4 bases; bases outside gene matches: 9. This CDR3 is built from 15 residues. Germline assignment: CDR1 LNHDA and CDR2 SQIVND (reference sequence). Here the CDR3 reads CASRRGTGFTGELFF. The CDR3 region has the DNA TGTGCCAGCAGGAGAGGGACAGGGTTCACCGGGGAGCTGTTTTTT.

This clone showed up just a few times. This rearrangement joins TRBV4-1 to TRBJ1-2; TRBD1 matches at 7 bases. The length of the CDR3 is 15 residues. Germline V gives CDR1 MGHRA, CDR2 YSYEKL. The V gene end was trimmed by 2 bases and the J gene end by 8 bases; junction bases not matched to a gene: 11. CDR3 amino acids: CASSQPLKNRGGYTF. CDR3 nucleotide sequence: TGCGCCAGCAGCCAACCCCTAAAAAACAGGGGAGGCTACACCTTC.

The chain carries TRBV5-1 and TRBJ2-3; maybe TRBD1 (6 bases). Trimming pared 1 base from V and 6 bases from J, leaving 9 bases between. CDR1 and CDR2 (germline): SGHRS, YFSETQ. The CDR3 is 13 amino acids. CDR3 sequence reads: CASSLWGRDTQYF. The CDR3 nucleotides are TGCGCCAGCAGCTTGTGGGGGCGGGATACGCAGTATTTT.

The V call is TRBV6-5, the J call TRBJ1-1, with 10 bases matching TRBD1. Germline-derived CDR1 and CDR2 are MNHEY and SVGAGI. The CDR3 covers 13 residues. V shed 7 bases and J 5 bases; nucleotides not matched to a gene: 4. The CDR3 DNA reads TGTGCCAGCACCCGGACAGGGGGAACTGAAGCTTTCTTT. Its translation is CASTRTGGTEAFF.